This T cell receptor (beta chain) was observed in a study of Graves' ophthalmopathy and Graves' hyperthyroidism. As for the study in general: Peripheral blood was obtained at first diagnosis, ahead of any treatment.

This clonotype was recorded only once. One junction end disagrees with the germline gene, perhaps due to a read error. Certain patients were not enrolled. These were patients with other autoimmune diseases, uncontrolled infections, pregnancy or lactation. The CDR3 has 14 amino acids. Per germline, CDR1 ENHRY and CDR2 SYGVKD. The sequenced template was RNA, covering the TCR beta CDR3 region. A first-round RT-PCR used HTBI primers, followed by a second-round multiplex PCR. TCRdb re-called the multiplex PCR reads with MiXCR, one entry per CDR3 protein. The table lists 650,000 to 900,000 distinct CDR3 sequences, roughly 41% of them singletons.

The specimen was peripheral blood. The chain is built from TRBV10-3 and TRBJ1-6; the D is unclear. This TCR was recovered from an adult man with Graves' ophthalmopathy. The CDR3 sequence: CATKAGSYDSPLHF. The CDR3 coding sequence is TGTGCCACCAAGGCCGGCTCCTATGATTCACCCCTCCACTTT.